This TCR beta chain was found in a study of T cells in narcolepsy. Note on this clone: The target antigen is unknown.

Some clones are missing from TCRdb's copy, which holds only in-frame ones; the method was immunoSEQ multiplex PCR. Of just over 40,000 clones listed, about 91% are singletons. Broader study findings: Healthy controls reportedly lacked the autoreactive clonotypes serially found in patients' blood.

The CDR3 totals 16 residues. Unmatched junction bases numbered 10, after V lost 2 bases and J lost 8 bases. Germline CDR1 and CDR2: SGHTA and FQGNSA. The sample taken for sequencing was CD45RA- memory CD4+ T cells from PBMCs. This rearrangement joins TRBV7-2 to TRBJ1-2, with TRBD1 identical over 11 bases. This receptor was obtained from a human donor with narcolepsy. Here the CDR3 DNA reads TGTGCCAGCAGCTTAACTTGGACAGGGGGCATCGAGGGCTACACCTTC. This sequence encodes CASSLTWTGGIEGYTF. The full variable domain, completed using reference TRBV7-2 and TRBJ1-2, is GAGVSQSPSNKVTEKGKDVELRCDPISGHTALYWYRQSLGQGLEFLIYFQGNSAPDKSGLPSDRFSAERTGGSVSTLTIQRTQQEDSAVYLCASSLTWTGGIEGYTFGSGTRLTVV.